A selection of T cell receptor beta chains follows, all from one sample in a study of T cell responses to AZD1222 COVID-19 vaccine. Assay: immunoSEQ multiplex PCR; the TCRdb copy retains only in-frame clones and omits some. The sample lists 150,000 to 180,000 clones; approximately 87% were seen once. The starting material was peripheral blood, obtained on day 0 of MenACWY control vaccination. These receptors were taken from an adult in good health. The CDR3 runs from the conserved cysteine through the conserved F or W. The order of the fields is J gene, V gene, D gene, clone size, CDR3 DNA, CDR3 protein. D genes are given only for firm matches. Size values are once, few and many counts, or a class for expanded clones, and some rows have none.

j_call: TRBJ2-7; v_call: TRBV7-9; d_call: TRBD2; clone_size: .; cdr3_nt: TGTGCCAGCAGCCTTGGACTAGCAGATATATACGAGCAGTACTTC; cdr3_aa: CASSLGLADIYEQYF
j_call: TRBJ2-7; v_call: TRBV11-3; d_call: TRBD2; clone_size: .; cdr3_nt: TGTGCCAGCAGCTCCACCCCGGGACTAGCGTTCTACGAGCAGTACTTC; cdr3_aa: CASSSTPGLAFYEQYF
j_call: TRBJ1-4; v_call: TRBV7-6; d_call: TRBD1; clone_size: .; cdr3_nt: TGTGCCAGCAGCTCCCGGGACAGCCGCGAAAAACTGTTTTTT; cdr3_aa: CASSSRDSREKLFF
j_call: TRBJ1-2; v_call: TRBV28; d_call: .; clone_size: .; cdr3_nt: TGTGCCAGCAGTTCCACCGGGTTATACAACTATGGCTACACCTTC; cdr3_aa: CASSSTGLYNYGYTF
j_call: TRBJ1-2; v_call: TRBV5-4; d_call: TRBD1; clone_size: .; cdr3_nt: TGTGCCAGCAGCTCCCGGGACAGGGCTCTCTATGGCTACACCTTC; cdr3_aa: CASSSRDRALYGYTF
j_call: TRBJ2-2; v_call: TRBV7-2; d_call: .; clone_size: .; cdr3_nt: TGTGCCAGCAGCTTAGCTAGGGGCGACACCGGGGAGCTGTTTTTT; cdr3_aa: CASSLARGDTGELFF
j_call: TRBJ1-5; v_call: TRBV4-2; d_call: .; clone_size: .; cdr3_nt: TGTGCCAGCAGCCAAGATTTGACCATGCGGGTACAGGGCAATCAGCCCCAGCATTTT; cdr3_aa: CASSQDLTMRVQGNQPQHF
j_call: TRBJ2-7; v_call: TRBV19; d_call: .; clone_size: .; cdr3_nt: TGTGCCAGTAGTATCGGGGGACGAGCCTACGAGCAGTACTTC; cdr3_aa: CASSIGGRAYEQYF
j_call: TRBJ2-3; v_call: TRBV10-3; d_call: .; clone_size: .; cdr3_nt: TGTGCCACCAATCAGGGCGGGACCACAGATACGCAGTATTTT; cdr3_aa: CATNQGGTTDTQYF
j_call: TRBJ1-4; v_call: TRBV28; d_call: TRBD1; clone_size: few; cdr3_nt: TGTGCCAGCAGTGAACAGGGGGCAGGAAAACTGTTTTTT; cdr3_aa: CASSEQGAGKLFF
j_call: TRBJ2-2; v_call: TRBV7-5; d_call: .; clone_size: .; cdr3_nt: TGTGCCAGAAGCCGAATTATACCGGGACAGGTGGTCACCGGGGAGCTGTTTTTT; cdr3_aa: CARSRIIPGQVVTGELFF
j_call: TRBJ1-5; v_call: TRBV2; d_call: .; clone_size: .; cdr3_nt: TGTGCCAGCAGGGCACTCCTATCCAATCAGCCCCAGCATTTT; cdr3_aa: CASRALLSNQPQHF
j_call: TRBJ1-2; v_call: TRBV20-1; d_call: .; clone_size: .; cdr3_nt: TGCAGTGCTAGTGGTGGGTACTATGGCTACACCTTC; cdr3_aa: CSASGGYYGYTF
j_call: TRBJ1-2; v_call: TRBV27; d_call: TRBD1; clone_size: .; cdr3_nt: TGTGCCAGCAGAACTTCCAGAACAGGGGTGAACTATGGCTACACCTTC; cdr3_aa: CASRTSRTGVNYGYTF
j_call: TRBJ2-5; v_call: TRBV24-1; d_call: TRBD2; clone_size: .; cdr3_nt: TGTGCCACCAGTGACCCGGCCATAGCGGGAGAAGAGACCCAGTACTTC; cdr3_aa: CATSDPAIAGEETQYF
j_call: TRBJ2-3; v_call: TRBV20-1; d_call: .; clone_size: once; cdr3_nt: TGCAGTGCTAGGGGGGGAGATACGCAGTATTTT; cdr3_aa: CSARGGDTQYF
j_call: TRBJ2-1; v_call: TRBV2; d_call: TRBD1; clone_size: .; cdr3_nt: TGTGCCAGCAGCCCGACAGGGGGAAGGTACAATGAGCAGTTCTTC; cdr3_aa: CASSPTGGRYNEQFF
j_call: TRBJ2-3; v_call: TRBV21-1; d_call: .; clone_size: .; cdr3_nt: TGTGCCAGCAGCGAGGGACTGAGCACAGATACGCAGTATTTT; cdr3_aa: CASSEGLSTDTQYF
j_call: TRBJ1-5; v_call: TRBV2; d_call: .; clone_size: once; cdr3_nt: TGTGCCAGCAGTGTGACGCGCAATCAGCCCCAGCATTTT; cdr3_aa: CASSVTRNQPQHF
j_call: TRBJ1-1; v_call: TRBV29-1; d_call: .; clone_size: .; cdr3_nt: TGCAGCGTTTTCAGGACCACTGAAGCTTTCTTT; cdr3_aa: CSVFRTTEAFF
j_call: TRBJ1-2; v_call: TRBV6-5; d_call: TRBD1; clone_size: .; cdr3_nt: TGTGCCAGCTGCCTTGGGGACAGGGCCTATGGCTACACCTTC; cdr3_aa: CASCLGDRAYGYTF
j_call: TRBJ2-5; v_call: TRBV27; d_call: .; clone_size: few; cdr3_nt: TGTGCCAGCAGTTTCCGGGAGACCCAGTACTTC; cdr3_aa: CASSFRETQYF
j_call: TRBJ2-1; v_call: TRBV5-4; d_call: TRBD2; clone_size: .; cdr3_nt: TGTGCCAGCAGCTTGGGACTAGCGGGATACAATGAGCAGTTCTTC; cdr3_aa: CASSLGLAGYNEQFF
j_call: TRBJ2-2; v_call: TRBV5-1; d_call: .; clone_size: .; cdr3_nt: TGCGCCAGCAGCTTCGAGACAGGGAGGGCCGGGGAGCTGTTTTTT; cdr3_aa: CASSFETGRAGELFF
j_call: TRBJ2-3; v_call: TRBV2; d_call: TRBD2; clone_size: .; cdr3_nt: TGTGCCAGCGGGAAGCGGGAGGGCGGCACAGATACGCAGTATTTT; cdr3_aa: CASGKREGGTDTQYF
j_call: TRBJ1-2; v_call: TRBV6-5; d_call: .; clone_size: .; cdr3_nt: TGTGCCAGCAGAGCCGAGGGAAGTCGTGGCTACACCTTC; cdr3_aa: CASRAEGSRGYTF
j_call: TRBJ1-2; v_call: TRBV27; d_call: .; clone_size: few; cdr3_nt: TGTGCCAGCAGTTTGAAGGGGTACTATGGCTACACCTTC; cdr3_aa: CASSLKGYYGYTF
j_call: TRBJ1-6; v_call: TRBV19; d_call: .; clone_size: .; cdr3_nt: TGTGCCAGTAGTATAGGAGGTGTCGGGACAACGGGTTCACCCCTCCACTTT; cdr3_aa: CASSIGGVGTTGSPLHF
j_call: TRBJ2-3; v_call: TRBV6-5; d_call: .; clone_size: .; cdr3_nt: TGTGCCAGCAGCCTGCAGGGGGGCGGGGCAGATACGCAGTATTTT; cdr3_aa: CASSLQGGGADTQYF
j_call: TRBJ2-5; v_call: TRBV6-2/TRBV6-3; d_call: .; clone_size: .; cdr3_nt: TGTGCCAGCAGCCCCGGGTATAACGATATCCAAGAGACCCAGTACTTC; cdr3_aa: CASSPGYNDIQETQYF
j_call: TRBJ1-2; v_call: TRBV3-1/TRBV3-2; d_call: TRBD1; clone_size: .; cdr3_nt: TGTGCCAGCAGCGTCGACAGGGACTATGGCTACACCTTC; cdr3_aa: CASSVDRDYGYTF